The source of this T cell receptor beta chain is a study of T cells in Graves' hyperthyroidism and ophthalmopathy (dated by TCRdb to the late 2010s). Context from the whole study: Peripheral blood was sampled at the time of initial diagnosis, prior to any treatment. Prospective prediction of ophthalmopathy was tested in an independent validation cohort of 18 to 20 hyperthyroidism patients and some 17 patients who later progressed to ophthalmopathy. Once sampling was done, hyperthyroidism patients were given methimazole at a starting dose of 30 mg daily, whereas ophthalmopathy patients were given high-dose intravenous methylprednisolone. Thyroid tissue and blood T-cell repertoires from more than 5 Graves' hyperthyroidism patients were also compared in the study. TCR V-J signatures able to tell the groups apart were searched for in a discovery cohort of 100 or so patients, of whom around 43 had Graves' ophthalmopathy and under 65 had stable Graves' hyperthyroidism. The roughly 94 discovery patients were randomly divided into training and test sets at a 7:3 ratio. The paper reports TCR Vbeta CDR3 sequencing of 130 to 150 peripheral blood samples: approximately 41 ophthalmopathy, over 70 hyperthyroidism and some 17 progressor patients. What the authors observed across the whole study: A model built on a 13 V-J signature distinguished ophthalmopathy from stable hyperthyroidism, reaching 85% to 90% sensitivity and around 81% specificity in cross-validation and 80%/75% in testing. In validation, progression to ophthalmopathy was predicted by the model with 70.59% sensitivity and roughly 76% specificity, a median of roughly 6.4 months before onset. Most expanded thyroid clonotypes (frequency above 0.001) were also detected in blood, a finding suggesting that blood repertoires may reflect thyroid immune responses. No statistical method was used to set the sample size in advance, and investigators knew the group allocation.

From cysteine to phenylalanine, the CDR3 is 15 amino acids long. Only the CDR3 portion is preserved as DNA: 45 bases, with reading frame beginning at the first base. CDR1 and CDR2, per the germline V gene (reference sequence), are SEHNR and FQNEAQ. V was cut back by 5 bases and J by 7 bases, leaving a gap of 17 bases between them. In this sample, this clonotype turned up many times. Its antigen is not yet known. Qualities for individual bases were not recorded, and no much larger clone is one base off. In the ophthalmopathy patients, disease was moderately to severely active, with a Clinical Activity Score of 3 or more, a NOSPECS grade of 4 or more, and a duration of less than 3 months. Patients with uncontrolled infections, other autoimmune diseases, pregnancy or lactation were excluded. Diagnoses relied on clinical symptoms, serum thyroxine and TRAb, thyroid ultrasound and orbital computed tomography. Ficoll-Paque density gradient centrifugation was used to isolate PBMCs from 10 ml of fresh peripheral blood. Trizol reagent was used to extract total RNA, and RNA quality was then checked on an Agilent 2100 Bioanalyzer.

Amplification of TCR beta CDR3 regions was carried out from RNA transcripts. A first-round RT-PCR of the TCR CDR3 used the HTBI primer set with the Qiagen OneStep RT-PCR kit. A second multiplex PCR round built the libraries, followed by size selection and purification. Libraries were sequenced paired-end with 100 bp reads on an Illumina HiSeq2000. The original pipeline was this. Raw data were processed with SOAPnuke, discarding reads with adapters, uncalled bases, mean Phred below 15, or no exact constant-primer or identifier match. High-quality paired reads were merged using COPE v1.2.5, and each unique nucleotide sequence was defined as a clonotype. Clonotypes were aligned to IMGT TRBV, TRBD and TRBJ reference segments using MiTCR v1.1. The analysis was restricted to V-J combinations with a frequency above 0.0001, which together covered approximately 99% of the repertoires. The TCS score was defined as F50 (clonal expansion) divided by E x V (chaos), with BLOSUM62-based TCRdist calculated between CDR3 peptides within each V-J. Welch's t-statistics and random forest reduced 500 to 550 V-J features to under 15, which were used in a naive Bayes classifier (R e1071). TCRdb handled the public reads itself, with Q25 trimming in fastp and clone calling in MiXCR, and kept productive beta chains. Rows with one shared CDR3 protein collapse into an entry with the most common genes and DNA. The authors' filters were not applied to this entry. For this sample there are 600,000 or so distinct CDR3 sequences; more than 13% appear just once. The biggest ten clones account for about 6.6% of the sample.

Sequenced sample: blood. Here the chain combines TRBV7-9 and TRBJ2-2; a tentative D match to TRBD2 spans 6 bases. The receptor's source is a woman aged 18-29 years with Graves' ophthalmopathy. The DNA is as follows: TGTGCCAGCAGCCAAGGTGGAGGGCACCTCGGGGAGCTGTTTTTT. This codes for CASSQGGGHLGELFF.